Listed here are 5 T cell receptor beta chains from one sample, sequenced in a study of low-dose radiotherapy and immunotherapy resistance in tumors. TRAV- and TRBV-specific primers were used for first-strand cDNA, which covered alpha and beta chains. It was with a constant-region primer and a V-primer adapter that TCRs were amplified over approximately 18 PCR cycles. MiXCR, applied by TCRdb to the reads, yields one record per CDR3 protein. The sample lists over 14,000 distinct CDR3 sequences, roughly 48% occurring once. The origin of the receptors is a human donor with advanced metastatic prostate, ovarian, gallbladder or colorectal cancer (not recorded which). This table probably holds off-target reads from a library built for another chain.

This clonotype was seen more than once but under ten times. The chain uses TRBV9 and TRBJ2-7; 7 bases fit TRBD2. Trimming took 0 bases from V and 1 from J; bases not matched to a gene: 4. CDR3 size: 15 residues. Germline CDR1 and CDR2: SGDLS and YYNGEE. CDR3 nucleotides: TGTGCCAGCAGCGTAGTAGGGACTAAGTCCTACGAGCAGTACTTC. Amino acid sequence: CASSVVGTKSYEQYF.

The chain carries TRBV3-1 and TRBJ1-4, with 7 bases aligning to TRBD1. The V segment lost 1 base and the J segment 5 bases; nucleotides outside the gene matches: 7. Germline assignment: CDR1 LGHDT and CDR2 YNNKEL (reference sequence). The CDR3 runs to 16 residues. Written as DNA, the CDR3 is TGTGCCAGCAGCCAAGCTGGGACAGCCGGGAATGAAAAACTGTTTTTT. This gives the protein CASSQAGTAGNEKLFF.

The chain couples TRBV5-6 to TRBJ2-2; D is unresolved. The CDR3 extends over 13 amino acids. Germline CDR1 is SGHDT and CDR2 is YYEEEE. The V end was cut by 5 bases, the J end by 2 bases, with 7 bases between. The CDR3 here is CASRIGNTGELFF. The DNA of the CDR3 is TGTGCCAGCAGGATCGGCAACACCGGGGAGCTGTTTTTT.

This clonotype was recorded a few times. The V gene is TRBV5-1, the J gene TRBJ2-3; the match to TRBD1 covers 8 bases. V trimming: 4 bases; J trimming: 4 bases; junction bases outside the gene matches: 11. From germline, CDR1 is SGHRS and CDR2 YFSETQ. This CDR3 contains 16 residues. CDR3 in amino acids: CASSVEYPGGPDTQYF. CDR3 sequence (DNA): TGCGCCAGCAGCGTCGAGTACCCAGGGGGCCCAGATACGCAGTATTTT.

The V call is TRBV12-3 or TRBV12-4, the J call TRBJ2-1, with 7 bases matching TRBD2. The CDR3 consists of 11 residues. With 6 bases clipped from V and 11 bases from J, the junction kept 4 bases outside the gene matches. The CDR3 DNA reads as TGTGCCAGCAGCTCTAGCGGAAAGCAGTTCTTC. It codes for CASSSSGKQFF.